This TCR beta chain came from a study of cytomegalovirus exposure and HLA in healthy donors. The PCR ran on 60 Vbeta and 13 Jbeta primers. The data were produced by immunoSEQ multiplex PCR, yet TCRdb's version contains in-frame clones alone and is incomplete. The sample contains 150,000 to 200,000 clones, around 68% of which appear only once. V was clipped by 1 base and J by 4 bases, with 10 bases between them. This CDR3 is built from 15 residues. Germline assignment: CDR1 SGHVS and CDR2 FNYEAQ. In this sample, this clone turned up a few times. The J gene is TRBJ2-2, the V gene TRBV7-6; D possibly corresponds to TRBD1 (6 bases). This sequence originates from a middle-aged man in good health and CMV-seronegative. Sequencing was performed on PBMCs. The CDR3 DNA is TGTGCCAGCAGCTTAGTTGGCAGGGGCACCGGGGAGCTGTTTTTT. It codes for CASSLVGRGTGELFF.